The rows below give T cell receptor beta chains drawn from one sample of a study of Ad26.COV2.S vaccination and SARS-CoV-2 variants. The repertoire was sequenced with immunoSEQ multiplex PCR; TCRdb's copy has only in-frame clones and lacks some. Among about 680,000 clones listed, more than 80% were seen once. The sample was peripheral blood, taken in a trial of Ad26.COV2.S vaccine versus placebo. The receptors shown here come from a person between 18 and 65 years old who received the Ad26.COV2.S COVID-19 vaccine or a placebo. CDR3s include the opening cysteine and the closing phenylalanine or tryptophan. The D gene is left open where the match is weak. Part of the rows lack a size; the others show once, few, many or a class for expanded clones.

>TRBV7-9|NA|once|TRBJ1-2
CASSLGGGDNYGYTF
TGTGCCAGCAGCTTAGGCGGAGGGGACAACTATGGCTACACCTTC
>TRBV7-9|NA|NA|TRBJ2-7
CASSLYEGDEQYF
TGTGCCAGCAGCTTATATGAAGGAGACGAGCAGTACTTC
>TRBV11-2|NA|NA|TRBJ2-3
CASSGGDVTDTQYF
TGTGCCAGCAGCGGCGGGGACGTTACAGATACGCAGTATTTT
>TRBV19|NA|NA|TRBJ1-5
CASTLAGLNQPQHF
TGTGCCAGTACCTTAGCGGGTCTCAATCAGCCCCAGCATTTT
>TRBV6-5|NA|once|TRBJ2-3
CASSYSGTPNTDTQYF
TGTGCCAGCAGTTACTCCGGGACGCCGAACACAGATACGCAGTATTTT
>TRBV7-9|NA|NA|TRBJ1-2
CASSLGQIYGYTF
TGTGCCAGCAGCTTAGGGCAGATCTATGGCTACACCTTC
>TRBV18|NA|NA|TRBJ2-2
CASPRHPSNTGELFF
TGTGCCAGCCCCAGGCACCCTTCGAACACCGGGGAGCTGTTTTTT
>TRBV6-5|TRBD1|NA|TRBJ1-2
CASSPGTAVYGYTF
TGTGCCAGCAGTCCGGGGACAGCTGTCTATGGCTACACCTTC
>TRBV3-1/TRBV3-2|NA|NA|TRBJ2-7
CASSQDSGVPSYEQYF
TGTGCCAGCAGCCAAGATTCTGGGGTACCTTCCTACGAGCAGTACTTC
>TRBV3-1/TRBV3-2|NA|NA|TRBJ2-7
CASSWAGASYEQYF
TGTGCCAGCAGCTGGGCTGGGGCCTCCTACGAGCAGTACTTC
>TRBV6-5|NA|once|TRBJ1-2
CASSYSAYGDNYGYTF
TGTGCCAGCAGTTACTCCGCTTACGGGGACAACTATGGCTACACCTTC
>TRBV19|NA|NA|TRBJ1-1
CASSRGIGTEAFF
TGTGCCAGTAGTAGGGGGATCGGAACTGAAGCTTTCTTT
>TRBV27|TRBD2|NA|TRBJ2-1
CASSLSGVAGDSYNEQFF
TGTGCCAGCAGTTTATCCGGGGTCGCGGGGGACTCCTACAATGAGCAGTTCTTC
>TRBV5-5|NA|NA|TRBJ2-7
CASRKNEAAISYEQYF
TGTGCCAGCAGAAAAAATGAGGCAGCCATCTCCTACGAGCAGTACTTC
>TRBV3-1/TRBV3-2|TRBD1|NA|TRBJ1-2
CASSQIWTGEMGGYTF
TGTGCCAGCAGCCAAATCTGGACAGGGGAAATGGGTGGCTACACCTTC
>TRBV7-9|TRBD1|NA|TRBJ2-3
CASSFGTGGGTDTQYF
TGTGCCAGCAGCTTTGGGACAGGGGGAGGCACAGATACGCAGTATTTT
>TRBV4-2|NA|few|TRBJ2-1
CASSQVHTGGNEQFF
TGTGCCAGCAGCCAAGTTCACACTGGAGGCAATGAGCAGTTCTTC
>TRBV6-4|NA|NA|TRBJ2-2
CASKPDPLTGELFF
TGTGCCAGCAAACCGGATCCATTGACCGGGGAGCTGTTTTTT
>TRBV9|TRBD1|NA|TRBJ2-2
CASSPRGPGELFF
TGTGCCAGCAGCCCCAGGGGGCCCGGGGAGCTGTTTTTT
>TRBV6-2/TRBV6-3|NA|NA|TRBJ2-6
CASSFGRVSGANVLTF
TGTGCCAGCAGTTTTGGACGGGTCTCTGGGGCCAACGTCCTGACTTTC
>TRBV15|NA|NA|TRBJ1-5
CATSREGGAQHF
TGTGCCACCAGCAGAGAAGGGGGGGCCCAGCATTTT
>TRBV10-3|NA|NA|TRBJ1-2
CAITWGERDGYTF
TGTGCCATCACTTGGGGGGAAAGAGATGGCTACACCTTC
>TRBV29-1|NA|NA|TRBJ2-5
CSVGASGTQYF
TGCAGCGTTGGGGCCTCGGGGACCCAGTACTTC
>TRBV10-1|NA|NA|TRBJ2-5
CASSEWGTETQYF
TGCGCCAGCAGTGAGTGGGGGACGGAGACCCAGTACTTC
>TRBV6-6|NA|NA|TRBJ1-3
CATEEASGNTIYF
TGTGCCACCGAGGAGGCCTCTGGAAACACCATATATTTT
>TRBV5-4|TRBD2|NA|TRBJ2-7
CASSLGGTTTTQQYF
TGTGCCAGCAGCTTGGGCGGGACTACGACTACGCAGCAGTACTTC
>TRBV29-1|NA|NA|TRBJ2-3
CSVEPRTDSTDTQYF
TGCAGCGTTGAACCTCGGACGGATAGCACAGATACGCAGTATTTT
>TRBV9|TRBD1|NA|TRBJ2-2
CASSVRTGNTGELFF
TGTGCCAGCAGCGTAAGGACAGGGAACACCGGGGAGCTGTTTTTT
>TRBV2|NA|NA|TRBJ2-7
CASSEQPAALSYEQYF
TGTGCCAGCAGTGAACAGCCGGCAGCCCTCTCCTACGAGCAGTACTTC
>TRBV10-2|TRBD1|NA|TRBJ1-1
CASSDRQGRDTEAFF
TGCGCCAGCAGTGATCGACAGGGGAGGGACACTGAAGCTTTCTTT
>TRBV27|TRBD2|NA|TRBJ2-1
CASSFVGRALNEQFF
TGTGCCAGCAGTTTTGTCGGGAGGGCCCTCAATGAGCAGTTCTTC
>TRBV5-1|NA|NA|TRBJ1-5
CASSLAGQQNQPQHF
TGCGCCAGCAGCTTGGCCGGGCAGCAAAATCAGCCCCAGCATTTT
>TRBV5-6|TRBD1|once|TRBJ2-7
CASSLWTGEQYF
TGTGCCAGCAGCTTGTGGACAGGCGAGCAGTACTTC
>TRBV7-6|NA|NA|TRBJ2-7
CASSLARASSPKQYF
TGTGCCAGCAGCTTAGCACGGGCTTCCTCGCCAAAGCAGTACTTC
>TRBV14|NA|NA|TRBJ1-3
CASSHRGSGNTIYF
TGTGCCAGCAGCCATCGCGGCTCTGGAAACACCATATATTTT
>TRBV5-5|NA|NA|TRBJ2-4
CASSLLPSQNIQYF
TGTGCCAGCAGCTTGCTTCCCAGTCAAAACATTCAGTACTTC
>TRBV30|TRBD1|NA|TRBJ1-1
CAWSNRGNTEAFF
TGTGCCTGGAGCAACAGGGGGAACACTGAAGCTTTCTTT
>TRBV18|TRBD1|NA|TRBJ1-6
CASSPPRTGLNSPLHF
TGTGCCAGCTCACCACCGAGGACAGGCTTAAATTCACCCCTCCACTTT
>TRBV18|TRBD1|NA|TRBJ1-2
CASSPGQRGGYTF
TGTGCCAGCTCACCGGGACAGAGGGGAGGCTACACCTTC
>TRBV10-2|NA|NA|TRBJ2-7
CASSDEGLYEQYF
TGCGCCAGCAGTGATGAGGGCCTCTACGAGCAGTACTTC
>TRBV7-2|NA|once|TRBJ2-1
CASSPLAPQQFF
TGTGCCAGCAGCCCGTTGGCACCTCAGCAGTTCTTC
>TRBV13|TRBD1|NA|TRBJ1-2
CASSPRTGANYGYTF
TGTGCCAGCAGCCCACGGACAGGGGCCAACTATGGCTACACCTTC
>TRBV9|NA|NA|TRBJ2-1
CASSAGTFNEQFF
TGTGCCAGCAGCGCCGGGACTTTCAATGAGCAGTTCTTC
>TRBV5-1|TRBD1|NA|TRBJ1-2
CASSFEARGLYGYTF
TGCGCCAGCAGCTTCGAGGCGAGGGGGCTCTATGGCTACACCTTC
>TRBV27|TRBD2|NA|TRBJ2-4
CASRPLAGMDKNIQYF
TGTGCCAGCAGGCCACTAGCGGGGATGGACAAAAACATTCAGTACTTC
>TRBV27|TRBD1|NA|TRBJ1-2
CASKGQGGNYGYTF
TGTGCCAGCAAAGGACAGGGAGGGAACTATGGCTACACCTTC
>TRBV2|NA|NA|TRBJ1-1
CASRSGSNSATEAFF
TGTGCCAGCAGATCAGGGAGCAACTCCGCCACTGAAGCTTTCTTT
>TRBV5-1|NA|NA|TRBJ2-7
CASSSSGDPYEQYF
TGCGCCAGCAGCAGTTCGGGAGACCCCTACGAGCAGTACTTC
>TRBV4-2|NA|NA|TRBJ1-5
CASSQEEGRRSNQPQHF
TGTGCCAGCAGCCAAGAAGAGGGACGGAGAAGCAATCAGCCCCAGCATTTT
>TRBV5-4|NA|NA|TRBJ2-2
CASSLREAGELFF
TGTGCCAGCAGCCTAAGGGAGGCCGGGGAGCTGTTTTTT
>TRBV3-1/TRBV3-2|NA|once|TRBJ2-1
CASSQGPFDTHSYNEQFF
TGTGCCAGCAGCCAAGGCCCTTTTGACACACACTCCTACAATGAGCAGTTCTTC
>TRBV6-5|TRBD2|NA|TRBJ2-4
CASSYSGGRAKNIQYF
TGTGCCAGCAGTTACTCGGGGGGGAGGGCCAAAAACATTCAGTACTTC
>TRBV5-5|NA|NA|TRBJ1-1
CASSLLAGDTEAFF
TGTGCCAGCAGCTTGCTAGCTGGGGACACTGAAGCTTTCTTT
>TRBV5-3|TRBD2|NA|TRBJ2-3
CARSRNHGGLAGVKSDTQYF
TGTGCCAGAAGCCGGAATCACGGAGGGCTAGCGGGAGTTAAGAGTGATACGCAGTATTTT
>TRBV7-9|NA|NA|TRBJ2-7
CASSLASVGSGYEQYF
TGTGCCAGCAGCTTAGCATCAGTGGGGTCGGGCTACGAGCAGTACTTC
>TRBV5-4|TRBD1|NA|TRBJ1-2
CASGVGGRRDGYTF
TGTGCCAGCGGGGTAGGGGGCCGAAGGGATGGCTACACCTTC
>TRBV5-1|NA|NA|TRBJ2-2
CASSPQGFTGELFF
TGCGCCAGCAGCCCCCAGGGTTTTACCGGGGAGCTGTTTTTT
>TRBV5-4|TRBD2|NA|TRBJ2-3
CASSLPWGGTDTQYF
TGTGCCAGCAGCCTTCCCTGGGGGGGAACAGATACGCAGTATTTT
>TRBV7-9|NA|NA|TRBJ1-3
CASSLAQGAGNTIYF
TGTGCCAGCAGCTTAGCGCAAGGCGCCGGAAACACCATATATTTT